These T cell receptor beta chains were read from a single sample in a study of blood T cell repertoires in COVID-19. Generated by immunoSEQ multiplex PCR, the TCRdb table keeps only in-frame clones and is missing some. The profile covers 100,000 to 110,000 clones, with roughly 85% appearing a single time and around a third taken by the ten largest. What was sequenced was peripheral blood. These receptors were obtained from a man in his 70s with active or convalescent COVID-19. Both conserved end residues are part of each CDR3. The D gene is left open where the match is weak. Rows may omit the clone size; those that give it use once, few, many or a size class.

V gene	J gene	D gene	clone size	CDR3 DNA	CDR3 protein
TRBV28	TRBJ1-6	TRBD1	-	TGTGCCAGCACCAAGACAGGGAGCTCCTATAATTCACCCCTCCACTTT	CASTKTGSSYNSPLHF
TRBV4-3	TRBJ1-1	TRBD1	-	TGCGCCAGCAGCCAAGATATCACAGGGGTCTACACTGAAGCTTTCTTT	CASSQDITGVYTEAFF
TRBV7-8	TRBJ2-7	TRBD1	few	TGTGCCAGCAGCCAGGACAGGGGGCACGAGCAGTACTTC	CASSQDRGHEQYF
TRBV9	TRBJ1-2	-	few	TGTGCCAGCAGCGTAGTGGCAGGGAATGGCTACACCTTC	CASSVVAGNGYTF
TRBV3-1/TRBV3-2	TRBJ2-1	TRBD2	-	TGTGCCAGCAGCTACCTAGCGGGGGGGCGCAATGAGCAGTTCTTC	CASSYLAGGRNEQFF
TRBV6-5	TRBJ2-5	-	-	TGTGCCAGCAGTTACTTCCAGGGCCGAGAGACCCAGTACTTC	CASSYFQGRETQYF
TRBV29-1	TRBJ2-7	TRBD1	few	TGCAGCACCCGACAGGGGGAATCCGAGCAGTACTTC	CSTRQGESEQYF
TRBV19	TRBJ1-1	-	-	TGTGCCAGGAGGCGCCGTGGGGGGTGTAACACTGAAGCTTTCTTT	CARRRRGGCNTEAFF
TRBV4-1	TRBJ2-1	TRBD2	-	TGCGCCAGCAGCCAGCCTACACTAGCGGGAGTGGGCAATGAGCAGTTCTTC	CASSQPTLAGVGNEQFF
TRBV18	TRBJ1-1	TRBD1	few	TGTGCCAGCTCACGGACAGGGGGCACTGAAGCTTTCTTT	CASSRTGGTEAFF
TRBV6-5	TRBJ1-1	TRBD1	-	TGTGCCTCTCAGACACAGGGGGGCTTTGAAGCTTTCTTT	CASQTQGGFEAFF
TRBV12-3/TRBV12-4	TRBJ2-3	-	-	TGTGCCAGCAGTTTTGGGCATACGCAGTATTTT	CASSFGHTQYF
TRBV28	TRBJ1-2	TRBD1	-	TGTGCCAGCAGTTTTAGTGACAGGGGCTATGGCTACACCTTC	CASSFSDRGYGYTF
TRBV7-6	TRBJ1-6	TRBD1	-	TGTGCCAGCAGCGTCACCCCCGCTGGACAGGGTGCGATTTCACCCCTCCACTTT	CASSVTPAGQGAISPLHF
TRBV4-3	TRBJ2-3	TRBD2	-	TGCGCCAGCAGCCAAGAACTTAGCGGGGTGGCCACAGATACGCAGTATTTT	CASSQELSGVATDTQYF
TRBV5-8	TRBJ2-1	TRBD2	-	TGTGCCAGCAGCCTCTCGCTAGCGGCCTCCTACAATGAGCAGTTCTTC	CASSLSLAASYNEQFF
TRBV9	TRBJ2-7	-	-	TGTGCCAGCAGCGTAGGAGACAAGGCCTACGAGCAGTACTTC	CASSVGDKAYEQYF
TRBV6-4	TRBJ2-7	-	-	TGTGCCAGCAGCCTACAGGGTGGAAAGGGCGAGCAGTACTTC	CASSLQGGKGEQYF
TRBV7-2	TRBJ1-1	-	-	TGTGCCAGCAGGCCTGACAGATGGACGAACACTGAAGCTTTCTTT	CASRPDRWTNTEAFF
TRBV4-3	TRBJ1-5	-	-	TGCGCCAGCAGCCAAGGGGAGGAAAGTCAGCCCCAGCATTTT	CASSQGEESQPQHF
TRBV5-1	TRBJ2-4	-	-	TGCGCCAGCAGCCCCTATGGGGGCCTAGCCAAAAACATTCAGTACTTC	CASSPYGGLAKNIQYF
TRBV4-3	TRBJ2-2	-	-	TGCGCCAGCAGCCAAGTTATCGGGGCCGGGGAGCTGTTTTTT	CASSQVIGAGELFF
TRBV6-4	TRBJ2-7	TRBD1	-	TGTGCCAGCAGTGACTACCAAGCCCTAAGGACAGGGGGCAAGTACGAGCAGTACTTC	CASSDYQALRTGGKYEQYF
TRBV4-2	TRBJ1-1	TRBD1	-	TGTGCCAGCAGCCAAGGGGACAGAACTGAAGGGTCTGAAGCTTTCTTT	CASSQGDRTEGSEAFF
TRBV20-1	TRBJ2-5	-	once	TGCAGTGCCAGTCCGTTTTCAGAGACCCAGTACTTC	CSASPFSETQYF
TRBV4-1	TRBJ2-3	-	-	TGCGCCAGCAGCCCCGGTGGCAGGGGAATCACAGATACGCAGTATTTT	CASSPGGRGITDTQYF
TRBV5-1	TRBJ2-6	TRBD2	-	TGCGCCAGCAGCTTCGTCTCGGGACTAGCGGGCTCTGGGGCCAACGTCCTGACTTTC	CASSFVSGLAGSGANVLTF
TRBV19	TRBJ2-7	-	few	TGTGCCACTGCGACAGGCCTGGCCTACGAGCAGTACTTC	CATATGLAYEQYF
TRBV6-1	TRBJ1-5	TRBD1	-	TGTGCCAGCAGTGAGTCAACAGGGGGCTGGCAGCCCCAGCATTTT	CASSESTGGWQPQHF
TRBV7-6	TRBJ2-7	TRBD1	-	TGTGCCAGCAGCCCTAGTGGGACAGGGGCCCACGAGCAGTACTTC	CASSPSGTGAHEQYF
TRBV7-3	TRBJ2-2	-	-	TGTGCCAGCAGCCCAGACCCAAAACAGGACACCACCGGGGAGCTGTTTTTT	CASSPDPKQDTTGELFF
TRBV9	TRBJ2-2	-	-	TGTGCCAGCAGCGCCCCAGGGGTCGGGGAGCTGTTTTTT	CASSAPGVGELFF
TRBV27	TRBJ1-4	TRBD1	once	TGTGCCAGCAGTTTAGGGACAGTAGGAGAAAAACTGTTTTTT	CASSLGTVGEKLFF
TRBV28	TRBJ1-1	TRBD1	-	TGTGCCAGCAGTCTGGGACAGAAGAACACTGAAGCTTTCTTT	CASSLGQKNTEAFF
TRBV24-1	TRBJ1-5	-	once	TGTGCCACCAGTGATTTCAGGCAGAATCAGCCCCAGCATTTT	CATSDFRQNQPQHF
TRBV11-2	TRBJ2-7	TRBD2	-	TGTGCCAGCAGCTTAGGCGGGGGGGTATCAAACGAGCAGTACTTC	CASSLGGGVSNEQYF
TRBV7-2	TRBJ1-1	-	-	TGTGCCAGCAGCTCGTACCCAGGGTTCACTGAAGCTTTCTTT	CASSSYPGFTEAFF
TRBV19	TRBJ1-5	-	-	TGTGCCAGTAGTATAGGCAGGGGAGGCAATCAGCCCCAGCATTTT	CASSIGRGGNQPQHF
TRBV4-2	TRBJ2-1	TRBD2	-	TGTGCCAGCAGCCAAGAAGCAGCGGGAGTGTCTGAGCAGTTCTTC	CASSQEAAGVSEQFF
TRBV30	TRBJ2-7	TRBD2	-	TGTGCCTGGGGGACTAGCGGGAGCTCCTACGAGCAGTACTTC	CAWGTSGSSYEQYF
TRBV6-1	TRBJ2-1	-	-	TGTGCCAGCAGTGTCGTGGCGGATGCGTCCTACAATGAGCAGTTCTTC	CASSVVADASYNEQFF
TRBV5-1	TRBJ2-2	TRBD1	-	TGCGCCAGCAGCCTGGACAGGGCCAACGGGGAGCTGTTTTTT	CASSLDRANGELFF
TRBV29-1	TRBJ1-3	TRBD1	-	TGCAGCGTTTGGACAGGACCCTCTGGAAACACCATATATTTT	CSVWTGPSGNTIYF
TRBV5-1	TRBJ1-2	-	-	TGCGCCAGCAGCTTGGCCTTGGGACACTCAATAAGCTACACCTTC	CASSLALGHSISYTF
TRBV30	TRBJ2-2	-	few	TGTGCCTGGAGTAAGTCGGGTACCGGGGAGCTGTTTTTT	CAWSKSGTGELFF
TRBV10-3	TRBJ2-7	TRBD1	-	TGTGCCATCAGTGTTCCGGGACAGACCTACGAGCAGTACTTC	CAISVPGQTYEQYF
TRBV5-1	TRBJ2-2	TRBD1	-	TGCGCCAGCAGCTGGACAGGGGGATACACCGGGGAGCTGTTTTTT	CASSWTGGYTGELFF
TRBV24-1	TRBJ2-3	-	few	TGTGCCACTGGCAGCGGGCGGAAAGCTAGCACAGATACGCAGTATTTT	CATGSGRKASTDTQYF
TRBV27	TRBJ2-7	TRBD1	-	TGTGCCAGCCGACGCGGGACAGGGGCGCTCTACGAGCAGTACTTC	CASRRGTGALYEQYF
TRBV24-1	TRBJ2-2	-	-	TGTGCCACCAAAGCGGGACACGGGGAGCTGTTTTTT	CATKAGHGELFF
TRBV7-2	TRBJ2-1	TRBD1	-	TGTGCCAGCAGCACCACAGGGGGGTCCTACAATGAGCAGTTCTTC	CASSTTGGSYNEQFF
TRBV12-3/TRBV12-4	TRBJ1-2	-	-	TGTGCCAGCAGTGCCCTAACTTACTATGGCTACACCTTC	CASSALTYYGYTF
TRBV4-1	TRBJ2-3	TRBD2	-	TGCGCCAGCAGCCAAGCAAGGGGAGAGAGCGGGGGGGCTTTCGCAGATACGCAGTATTTT	CASSQARGESGGAFADTQYF
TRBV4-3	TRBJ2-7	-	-	TGCGCCAGCAGCCAAGGATCGGACAGACTCCGCAACGAGCAGTACTTC	CASSQGSDRLRNEQYF